Following are 2 T cell receptor beta chains from one sample sequenced in a study of beta chain features in type 1 diabetes. Expressed TCRB transcripts were sequenced after all isolated RNA was converted to cDNA. The assay was immunoSEQ multiplex PCR, and TCRdb's table has in-frame clones only and misses some. The table shows 430,000 or so clones, with about an eighth occurring only once. Sequences were obtained from naive CD4+ T cells from blood. The receptors were sampled from a woman aged 18-35 years in good health.

This clone was found a few times. This chain links TRBV29-1 with TRBJ2-2, with 8 bases fitting TRBD2. The junction had 11 bases not matched to a gene; V was cut back by 7 bases and J by 1 base. This CDR3 has 16 amino acids. The germline V gene has CDR1 SQVTM and CDR2 ANQGSEA. CDR3 sequence reads: CSARWPAGVNTGELFF. The CDR3 nucleotides are TGCAGCGCCCGGTGGCCAGCGGGAGTGAACACCGGGGAGCTGTTTTTT.

The table lists this clone with a few counts. The chain joins TRBV7-2 to TRBJ2-7; 8 bases are shared with TRBD1. CDR1 is SGHTA, CDR2 FQGNSA, per germline. J gave up 1 base and V 4 bases, and 3 bases lay outside the gene matches. CDR3 length: 14 amino acids. CDR3 residues: CASSYRTGSYEQYV. In nucleotides, the CDR3 is TGTGCCAGCAGCTATAGGACAGGGTCCTACGAGCAGTACGTC.